The present TCR beta chain was sequenced within a study of cytomegalovirus exposure and HLA in healthy donors. Study-wide points: It was shown in a later analysis that HLA-associated TCR beta chains were more clonally expanded than other, equally common chains. Whilst most TCR sequences proved rare, a subset of public TCRs occurred across many donors. Earlier analysis looked at TCR beta V segments, and most were productive about 87% or about 30% of the time.

Germline V lookup: CDR1 SGHTA, CDR2 FQGNSA. Trimming removed 2 bases at V and 8 bases at J, with 18 bases between. This CDR3 has 15 amino acids. Concerning this clone itself: Its antigen is not identified.

13 Jbeta primers and 60 Vbeta primers were used for the PCR. The method was immunoSEQ multiplex PCR; TCRdb's version includes in-frame clones alone and lacks a portion of them. The sample lists fewer than 130,000 clones, about 70% occurring once. The sequenced sample was PBMCs. The clonotype comes from a man aged 45 to 65 in good health and CMV-seropositive. The V call is TRBV7-2, the J call TRBJ1-2; tentatively, D is TRBD1 (5 bases). In nucleotides, the CDR3 is TGTGCCAGCAGCTTAACTCCGGGGGGTTGGGGAGGCTACACCTTC. Translating gives CASSLTPGGWGGYTF.